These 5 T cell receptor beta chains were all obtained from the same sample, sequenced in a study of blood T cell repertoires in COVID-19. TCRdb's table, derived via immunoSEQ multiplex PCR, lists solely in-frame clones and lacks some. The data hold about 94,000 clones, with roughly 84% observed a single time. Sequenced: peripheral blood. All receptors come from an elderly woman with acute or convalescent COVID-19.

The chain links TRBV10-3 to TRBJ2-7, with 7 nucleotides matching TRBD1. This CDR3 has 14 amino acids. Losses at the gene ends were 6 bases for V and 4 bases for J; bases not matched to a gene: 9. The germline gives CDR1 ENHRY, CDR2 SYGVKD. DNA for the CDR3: TGTGCCATCAGGCGGACAGGTGATCGGTACGAGCAGTACTTC. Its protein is CAIRRTGDRYEQYF.

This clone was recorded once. CDR3: CASRQGATNEKLFF. The CDR3 nucleotides read TGTGCCAGCCGACAGGGGGCAACTAATGAAAAACTGTTTTTT. The V call is TRBV18, the J call TRBJ1-4, with 9 bases matching TRBD1. Germline-derived CDR1 and CDR2 are KGHSH and LQKENI. Trimming took 8 bases from V and 0 from J; bases not matched to a gene: 1. This CDR3 comprises 14 residues.

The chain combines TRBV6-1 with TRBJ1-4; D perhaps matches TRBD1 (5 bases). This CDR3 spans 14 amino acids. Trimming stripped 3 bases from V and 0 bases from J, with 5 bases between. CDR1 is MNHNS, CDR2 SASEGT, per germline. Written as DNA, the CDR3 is TGTGCCAGCAGTGACAGGGCAACTAATGAAAAACTGTTTTTT. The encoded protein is CASSDRATNEKLFF.

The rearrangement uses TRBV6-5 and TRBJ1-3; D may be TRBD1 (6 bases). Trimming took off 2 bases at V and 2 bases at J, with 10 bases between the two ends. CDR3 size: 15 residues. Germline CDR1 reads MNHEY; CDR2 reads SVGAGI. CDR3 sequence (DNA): TGTGCCAGCAGTTACCAGGACAGAACTGGAAACACCATATATTTT. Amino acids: CASSYQDRTGNTIYF.

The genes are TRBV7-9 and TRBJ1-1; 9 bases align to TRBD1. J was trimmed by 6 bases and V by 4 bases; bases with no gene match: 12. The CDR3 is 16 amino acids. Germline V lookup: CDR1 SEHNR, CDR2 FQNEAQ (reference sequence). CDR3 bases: TGTGCCAGCAGCTCCGGACAGGGGCATTTGAAGGCTGAAGCTTTCTTT. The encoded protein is CASSSGQGHLKAEAFF. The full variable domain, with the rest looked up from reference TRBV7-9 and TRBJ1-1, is DTGVSQNPRHKITKRGQNVTFRCDPISEHNRLYWYRQTLGQGPEFLTYFQNEAQLEKSRLLSDRFSAERPKGSFSTLEIQRTEQGDSAMYLCASSSGQGHLKAEAFFGQGTRLTVV.